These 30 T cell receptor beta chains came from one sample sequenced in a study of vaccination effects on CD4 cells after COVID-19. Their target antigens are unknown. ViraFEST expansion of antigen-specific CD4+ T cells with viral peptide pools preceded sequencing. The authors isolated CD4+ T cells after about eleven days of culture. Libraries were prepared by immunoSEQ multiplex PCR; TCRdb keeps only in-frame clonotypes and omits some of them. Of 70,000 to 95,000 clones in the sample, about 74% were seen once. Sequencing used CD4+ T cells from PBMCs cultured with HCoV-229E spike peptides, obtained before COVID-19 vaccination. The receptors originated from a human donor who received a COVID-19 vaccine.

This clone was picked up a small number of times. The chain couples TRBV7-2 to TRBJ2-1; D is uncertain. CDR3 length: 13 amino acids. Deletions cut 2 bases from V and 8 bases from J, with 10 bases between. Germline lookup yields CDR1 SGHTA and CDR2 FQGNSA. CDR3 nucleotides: TGTGCCAGCAGCTTAAGTAGGAACGATGAGCAGTTCTTC. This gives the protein CASSLSRNDEQFF.

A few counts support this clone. The CDR3 sequence is CASRGAVGEAFF. The CDR3 nucleotides are TGTGCCAGCAGAGGGGCAGTCGGTGAAGCTTTCTTT. The chain carries TRBV25-1 and TRBJ1-1; D might be TRBD1 (5 bases). This CDR3 spans 12 amino acids. Trimming took 6 bases from V and 7 from J, leaving 12 bases between them. Germline-derived CDR1 and CDR2 are MGHDK and SYGVNS.

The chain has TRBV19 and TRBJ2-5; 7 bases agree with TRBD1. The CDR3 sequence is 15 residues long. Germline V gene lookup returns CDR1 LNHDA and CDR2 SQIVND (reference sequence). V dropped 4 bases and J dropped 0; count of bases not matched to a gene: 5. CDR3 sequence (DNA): TGTGCCAGTAGTAGGGGGACAGCGAACCAAGAGACCCAGTACTTC. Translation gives CASSRGTANQETQYF.

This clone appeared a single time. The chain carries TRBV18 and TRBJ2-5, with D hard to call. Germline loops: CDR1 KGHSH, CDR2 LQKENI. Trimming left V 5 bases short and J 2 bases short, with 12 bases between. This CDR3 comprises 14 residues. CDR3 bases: TGTGCCAGCTCAGAGAGGAGCAGTCAAGAGACCCAGTACTTC. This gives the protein CASSERSSQETQYF.

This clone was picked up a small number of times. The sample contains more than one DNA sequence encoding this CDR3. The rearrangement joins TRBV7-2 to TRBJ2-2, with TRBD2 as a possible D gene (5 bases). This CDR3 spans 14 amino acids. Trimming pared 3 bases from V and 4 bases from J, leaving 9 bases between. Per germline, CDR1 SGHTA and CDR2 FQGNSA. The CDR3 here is CASSLGGSTGELFF. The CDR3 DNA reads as TGTGCCAGCAGCTTGGGTGGGAGCACCGGGGAGCTGTTTTTT. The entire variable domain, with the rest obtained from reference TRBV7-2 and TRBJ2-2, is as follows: GAGVSQSPSNKVTEKGKDVELRCDPISGHTALYWYRQSLGQGLEFLIYFQGNSAPDKSGLPSDRFSAERTGGSVSTLTIQRTQQEDSAVYLCASSLGGSTGELFFGEGSRLTVL.

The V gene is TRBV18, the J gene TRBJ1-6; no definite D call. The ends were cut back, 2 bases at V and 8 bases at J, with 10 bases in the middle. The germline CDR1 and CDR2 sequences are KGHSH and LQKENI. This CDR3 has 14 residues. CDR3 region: CASSPGVRDSPLHF. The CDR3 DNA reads TGTGCCAGCTCACCAGGGGTAAGGGATTCACCCCTCCACTTT. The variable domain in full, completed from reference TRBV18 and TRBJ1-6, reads NAGVMQNPRHLVRRRGQEARLRCSPMKGHSHVYWYRQLPEEGLKFMVYLQKENIIDESGMPKERFSAEFPKEGPSILRIQQVVRGDSAAYFCASSPGVRDSPLHFGNGTRLTVT.

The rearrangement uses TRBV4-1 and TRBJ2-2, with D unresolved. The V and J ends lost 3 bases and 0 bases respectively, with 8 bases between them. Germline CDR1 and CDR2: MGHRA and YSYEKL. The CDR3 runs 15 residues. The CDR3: CASSQRFANTGELFF. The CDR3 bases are TGCGCCAGCAGCCAGAGGTTCGCGAACACCGGGGAGCTGTTTTTT.

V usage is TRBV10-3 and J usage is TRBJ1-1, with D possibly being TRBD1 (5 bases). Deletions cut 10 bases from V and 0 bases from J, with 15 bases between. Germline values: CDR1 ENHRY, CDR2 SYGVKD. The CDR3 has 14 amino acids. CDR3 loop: CATASTGMNTEAFF. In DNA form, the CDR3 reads TGTGCCACCGCTTCCACAGGAATGAACACTGAAGCTTTCTTT.

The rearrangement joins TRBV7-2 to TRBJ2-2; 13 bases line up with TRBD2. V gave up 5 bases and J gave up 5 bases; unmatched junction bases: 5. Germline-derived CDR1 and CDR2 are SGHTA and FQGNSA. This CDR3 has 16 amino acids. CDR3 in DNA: TGTGCCAGCAGCCTAATGGGACTAGCGGGGACCGGGGAGCTGTTTTTT. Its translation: CASSLMGLAGTGELFF.

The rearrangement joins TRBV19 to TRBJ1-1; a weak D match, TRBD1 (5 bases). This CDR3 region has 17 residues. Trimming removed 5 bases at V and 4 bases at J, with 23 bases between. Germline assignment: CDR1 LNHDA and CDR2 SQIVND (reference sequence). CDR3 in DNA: TGTGCCAGTAGTTCTCCTAATCCAGGGTTGTCGAGCACTGAAGCTTTCTTT. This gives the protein CASSSPNPGLSSTEAFF.

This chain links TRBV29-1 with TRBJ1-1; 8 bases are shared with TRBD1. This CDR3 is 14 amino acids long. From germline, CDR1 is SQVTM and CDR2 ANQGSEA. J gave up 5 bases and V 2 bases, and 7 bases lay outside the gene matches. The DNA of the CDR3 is TGCAGCGTTGAAATTCCAGGGGGCTGGACTGAAGCTTTCTTT. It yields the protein CSVEIPGGWTEAFF.

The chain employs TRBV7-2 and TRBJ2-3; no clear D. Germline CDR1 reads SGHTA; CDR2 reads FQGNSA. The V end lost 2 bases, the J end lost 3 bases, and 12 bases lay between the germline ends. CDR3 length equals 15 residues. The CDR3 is CASSLRVGRTDTQYF. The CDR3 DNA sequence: TGTGCCAGCAGCTTAAGGGTAGGACGGACAGATACGCAGTATTTT.

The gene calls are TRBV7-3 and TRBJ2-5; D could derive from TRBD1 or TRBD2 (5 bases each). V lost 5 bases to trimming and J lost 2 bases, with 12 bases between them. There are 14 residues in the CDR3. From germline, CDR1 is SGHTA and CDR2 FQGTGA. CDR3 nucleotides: TGTGCCAGCAGCCACGGGACGGGACAAGAGACCCAGTACTTC. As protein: CASSHGTGQETQYF.

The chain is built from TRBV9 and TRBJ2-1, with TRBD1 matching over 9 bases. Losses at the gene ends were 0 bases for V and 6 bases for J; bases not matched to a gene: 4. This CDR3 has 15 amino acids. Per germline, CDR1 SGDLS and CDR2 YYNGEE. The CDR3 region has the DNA TGTGCCAGCAGCGTAGAGGACAGGGGAGGCAATGAGCAGTTCTTC. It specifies CASSVEDRGGNEQFF.

CDR3 nucleotide sequence: TGTGCCAGCAGCTTAGCAGCTTTGGGAGGCAATCAGCCCCAGCATTTT. Its translation is CASSLAALGGNQPQHF. This sequence joins TRBV7-2 and TRBJ1-5; D unresolved. The V end was cut by 0 bases, the J end by 2 bases, with 11 bases between. The CDR3 consists of 16 residues. The germline gives CDR1 SGHTA, CDR2 FQGNSA. The full variable domain, with the rest looked up from reference TRBV7-2 and TRBJ1-5, is GAGVSQSPSNKVTEKGKDVELRCDPISGHTALYWYRQSLGQGLEFLIYFQGNSAPDKSGLPSDRFSAERTGGSVSTLTIQRTQQEDSAVYLCASSLAALGGNQPQHFGDGTRLSIL.

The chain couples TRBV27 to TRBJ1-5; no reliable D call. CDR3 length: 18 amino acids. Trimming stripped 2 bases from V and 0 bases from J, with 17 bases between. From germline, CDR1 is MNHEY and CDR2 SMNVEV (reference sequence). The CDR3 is CASSLNPPVEYSNQPQHF. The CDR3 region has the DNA TGTGCCAGCAGTTTAAATCCCCCAGTGGAATATAGCAATCAGCCCCAGCATTTT.

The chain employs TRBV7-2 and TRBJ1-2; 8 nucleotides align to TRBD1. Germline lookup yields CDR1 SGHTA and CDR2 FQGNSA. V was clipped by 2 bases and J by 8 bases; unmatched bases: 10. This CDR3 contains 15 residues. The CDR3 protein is CASSLRRTGWDGYTF. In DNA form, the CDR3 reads TGTGCCAGCAGCTTACGAAGGACAGGGTGGGACGGCTACACCTTC.

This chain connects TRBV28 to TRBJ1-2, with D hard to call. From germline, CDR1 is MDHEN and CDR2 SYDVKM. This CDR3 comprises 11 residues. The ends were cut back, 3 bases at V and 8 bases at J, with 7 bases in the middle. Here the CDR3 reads CASSLMGGYTF. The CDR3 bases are TGTGCCAGCAGTTTGATGGGCGGCTACACCTTC.

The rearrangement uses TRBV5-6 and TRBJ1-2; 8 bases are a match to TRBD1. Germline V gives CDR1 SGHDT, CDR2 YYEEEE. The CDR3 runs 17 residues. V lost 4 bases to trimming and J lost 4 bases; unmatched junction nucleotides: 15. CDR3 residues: CASSRLTGQGGGYGYTF. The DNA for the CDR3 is TGTGCCAGCAGCCGCCTTACCGGACAGGGAGGGGGCTATGGCTACACCTTC.

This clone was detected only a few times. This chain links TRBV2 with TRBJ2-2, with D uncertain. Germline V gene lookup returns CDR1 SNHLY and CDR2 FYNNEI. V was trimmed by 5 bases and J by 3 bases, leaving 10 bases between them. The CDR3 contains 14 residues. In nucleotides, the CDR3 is TGTGCCAGCAGTTCCGACGGCTACACCGGGGAGCTGTTTTTT. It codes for CASSSDGYTGELFF.

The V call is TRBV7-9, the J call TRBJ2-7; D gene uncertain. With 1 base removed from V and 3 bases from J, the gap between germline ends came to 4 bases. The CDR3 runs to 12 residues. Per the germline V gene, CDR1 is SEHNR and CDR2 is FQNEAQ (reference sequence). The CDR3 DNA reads TGTGCCAGCAGCTTAGTGGGCTACGAGCAGTACGTC. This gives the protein CASSLVGYEQYV.

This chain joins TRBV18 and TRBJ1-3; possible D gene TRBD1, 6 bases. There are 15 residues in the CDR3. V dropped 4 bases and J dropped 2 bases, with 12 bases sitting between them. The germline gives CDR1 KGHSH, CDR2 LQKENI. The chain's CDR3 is CASSLSGTPGNTIYF. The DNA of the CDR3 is TGTGCCAGCTCACTGTCCGGGACACCTGGAAACACCATATATTTT.

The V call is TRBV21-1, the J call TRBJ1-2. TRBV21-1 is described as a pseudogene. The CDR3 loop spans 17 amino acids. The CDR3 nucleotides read TGTGCCAGCAGCAAAGCGAGGGAGGGCCTTCCAGCTTATAAGGGTGGCTTC. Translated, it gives CASSKAREGLPAYKGGF.

The CDR3 is CASSLGTDSYGYTF. The DNA for the CDR3 is TGTGCCAGCAGCTTGGGGACAGATTCCTATGGCTACACCTTC. This chain connects TRBV5-8 to TRBJ1-2, with D possibly TRBD1 on 6 matching bases. Per the germline V gene, CDR1 is SGHTS and CDR2 is YDEGEE. This CDR3 has 14 amino acids. Trimming took 0 bases from V and 4 from J, leaving 10 bases between them.

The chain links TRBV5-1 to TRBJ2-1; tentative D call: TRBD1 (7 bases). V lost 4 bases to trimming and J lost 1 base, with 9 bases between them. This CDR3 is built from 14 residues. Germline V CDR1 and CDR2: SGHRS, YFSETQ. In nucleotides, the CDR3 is TGCGCCAGCAGCGCGGGACAGTCCTACAATGAGCAGTTCTTC. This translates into CASSAGQSYNEQFF.

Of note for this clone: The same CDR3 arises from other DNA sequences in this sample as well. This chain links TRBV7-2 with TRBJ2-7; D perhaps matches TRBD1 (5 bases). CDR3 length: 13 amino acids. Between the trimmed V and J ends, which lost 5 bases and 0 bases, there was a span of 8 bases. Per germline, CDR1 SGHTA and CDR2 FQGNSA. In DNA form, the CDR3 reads TGTGCCAGCAGCCGCGACAGCTCCTACGAGCAGTACGTC. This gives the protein CASSRDSSYEQYV.

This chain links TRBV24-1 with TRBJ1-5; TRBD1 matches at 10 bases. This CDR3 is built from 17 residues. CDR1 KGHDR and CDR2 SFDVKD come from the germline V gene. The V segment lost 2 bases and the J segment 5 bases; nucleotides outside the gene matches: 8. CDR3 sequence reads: CATSDSPGQGSHQPQHF. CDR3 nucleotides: TGTGCCACCAGTGATTCCCCGGGACAGGGGTCTCATCAGCCCCAGCATTTT.

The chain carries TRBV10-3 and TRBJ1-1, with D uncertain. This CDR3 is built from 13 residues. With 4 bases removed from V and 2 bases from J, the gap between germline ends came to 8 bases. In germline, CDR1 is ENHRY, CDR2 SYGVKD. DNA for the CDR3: TGTGCCATCAGTGGAGGGAGTAACACTGAAGCTTTCTTT. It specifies CAISGGSNTEAFF.

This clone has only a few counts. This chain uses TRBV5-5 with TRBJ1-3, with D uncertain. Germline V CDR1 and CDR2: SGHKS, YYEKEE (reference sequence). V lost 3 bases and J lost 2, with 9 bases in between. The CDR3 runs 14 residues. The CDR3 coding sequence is TGTGCCAGCAGCTCCCCCAATACTGGAAACACCATATATTTT. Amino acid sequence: CASSSPNTGNTIYF.

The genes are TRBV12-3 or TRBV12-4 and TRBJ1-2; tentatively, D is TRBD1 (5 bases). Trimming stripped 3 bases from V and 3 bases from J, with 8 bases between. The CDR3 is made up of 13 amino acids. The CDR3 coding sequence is TGTGCCAGCAGTTTTCGGGGGGACTATGGCTACACCTTC. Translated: CASSFRGDYGYTF.